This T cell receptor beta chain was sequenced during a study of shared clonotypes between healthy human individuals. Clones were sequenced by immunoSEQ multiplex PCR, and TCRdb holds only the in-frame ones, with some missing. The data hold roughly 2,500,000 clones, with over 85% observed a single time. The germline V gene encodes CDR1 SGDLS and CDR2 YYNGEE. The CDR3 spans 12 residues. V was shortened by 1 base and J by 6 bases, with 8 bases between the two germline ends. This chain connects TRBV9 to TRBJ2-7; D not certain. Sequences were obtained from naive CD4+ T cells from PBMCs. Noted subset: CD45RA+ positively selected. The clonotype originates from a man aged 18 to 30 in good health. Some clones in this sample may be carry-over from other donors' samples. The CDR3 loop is CASSVIDGEQYF. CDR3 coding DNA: TGTGCCAGCAGCGTAATTGATGGCGAGCAGTACTTC.